The 19 T cell receptor beta chains given below trace back to one sample, sequenced in a study of blood T cell repertoires in COVID-19. Libraries were prepared by immunoSEQ multiplex PCR; TCRdb keeps only in-frame clonotypes and omits some of them. The profile shows 20,000 to 30,000 clones, 75% to 85% of them singletons. Sequencing was done on a sample of peripheral blood. The origin of the receptors is a human donor in a cohort sampled during active COVID-19.

This clone has just a few counts. The gene calls are TRBV28 and TRBJ2-5, with D tentatively TRBD1 (6 bases). CDR1 and CDR2 (germline): MDHEN, SYDVKM. The CDR3 has 15 amino acids. Trimming removed 9 bases from V and 2 bases from J, with 19 bases in between. The CDR3 DNA follows: TGTGCCAGTGGGGCAGGGGAACTGGGTCAAGAGACCCAGTACTTC. It is translated as CASGAGELGQETQYF.

The rearrangement links TRBV4-2 to TRBJ2-7, with TRBD1 as a possible D gene (6 bases). The CDR3 is made up of 16 amino acids. The germline CDR1 and CDR2 sequences are LGHNA and YNFKEQ. V shed 0 bases and J shed 2 bases, with 14 bases lying between them. The CDR3 loop reads CASSQDGGAGAYEQYF. The DNA of the CDR3 is TGTGCCAGCAGCCAAGACGGAGGTGCAGGGGCCTACGAGCAGTACTTC.

A few counts support this clone. The chain links TRBV7-9 to TRBJ2-1, with D tentatively TRBD1 (7 bases). Trimming removed 5 bases from V and 6 bases from J, with 17 bases in between. In germline, CDR1 is SEHNR, CDR2 FQNEAQ (reference sequence). CDR3 length equals 15 residues. The CDR3 spells CASSRRDQGVNEQFF. The CDR3 DNA reads TGTGCCAGCAGCCGGCGGGATCAGGGGGTCAATGAGCAGTTCTTC. The full variable domain, completed using reference TRBV7-9 and TRBJ2-1, is DTGVSQNPRHKITKRGQNVTFRCDPISEHNRLYWYRQTLGQGPEFLTYFQNEAQLEKSRLLSDRFSAERPKGSFSTLEIQRTEQGDSAMYLCASSRRDQGVNEQFFGPGTRLTVL.

The V and J genes are TRBV4-2 and TRBJ1-3; 7 bases fit TRBD1. Germline V gene lookup returns CDR1 LGHNA and CDR2 YNFKEQ. V was clipped by 4 bases and J by 0 bases; unmatched bases: 9. The CDR3 sequence is 17 residues long. The CDR3 nucleotides are TGTGCCAGCAGCCTTCCCGGGACAGAGCGCTCTGGAAACACCATATATTTT. Translation gives CASSLPGTERSGNTIYF.

The chain uses TRBV5-1 and TRBJ1-1, with 8 nucleotides matching TRBD1. The germline V gene encodes CDR1 SGHRS and CDR2 YFSETQ. The CDR3 runs 16 residues. The ends lost 3 bases at V and 1 base at J; junction bases unmatched: 8. This CDR3 is CASSSPSGQGNTEAFF. The CDR3 DNA follows: TGCGCCAGCAGCTCACCTTCCGGACAGGGGAACACTGAAGCTTTCTTT.

This chain connects TRBV2 to TRBJ2-2, with TRBD2 as a possible D gene (6 bases). The ends were cut back, 7 bases at V and 6 bases at J, with 18 bases in the middle. Germline V gene data show CDR1 as SNHLY and CDR2 as FYNNEI. This CDR3 is 15 amino acids long. This chain's CDR3 is CASNLAAAQAGELFF. CDR3 DNA: TGTGCCAGCAACTTAGCGGCGGCCCAAGCCGGGGAGCTGTTTTTT.

This chain links TRBV4-2 with TRBJ1-4; TRBD1 matches at 10 bases. The germline CDR1 and CDR2 sequences are LGHNA and YNFKEQ. With 4 bases clipped from V and 8 bases from J, the junction kept 7 bases outside the gene matches. This CDR3 region has 15 residues. CDR3: CASSRAGTGAEKLFF. The CDR3 bases are TGTGCCAGCAGCCGCGCCGGGACAGGGGCAGAAAAACTGTTTTTT.

This rearrangement joins TRBV27 to TRBJ1-5; unclear D gene. In germline, CDR1 is MNHEY, CDR2 SMNVEV (reference sequence). CDR3 length equals 16 residues. The V end was cut by 3 bases, the J end by 0 bases, with 12 bases between. The CDR3 spells CASSFHSGHSNQPQHF. CDR3 bases: TGTGCCAGCAGTTTCCATAGCGGTCATAGCAATCAGCCCCAGCATTTT.

The rearrangement links TRBV5-1 to TRBJ1-1, with a weak D call TRBD1 (6 bases). CDR3 length: 13 residues. V gave up 7 bases and J gave up 3 bases, with 13 bases separating them. Germline assignment: CDR1 SGHRS and CDR2 YFSETQ. This CDR3 reads CASGPGHHTEAFF. The CDR3 region has the DNA TGCGCCAGCGGTCCGGGACACCACACTGAAGCTTTCTTT. The full variable domain, with the rest looked up from reference TRBV5-1 and TRBJ1-1, is KAGVTQTPRYLIKTRGQQVTLSCSPISGHRSVSWYQQTPGQGLQFLFEYFSETQRNKGNFPGRFSGRQFSNSRSEMNVSTLELGDSALYLCASGPGHHTEAFFGQGTRLTVV.

V is TRBV6-4 and J is TRBJ2-2, with D unclear. Germline assignment: CDR1 MRHNA and CDR2 SNTAGT. The CDR3 is 13 amino acids. V was clipped by 5 bases and J by 5 bases, with 9 bases between them. CDR3 bases: TGTGCCAGCAGTTATGACAATACCGGGGAGCTGTTTTTT. It translates to CASSYDNTGELFF.

Only a few counts were recorded for this clone. J is TRBJ2-1 and V is TRBV12-5, with TRBD2 matching 8 bases. The V segment lost 4 bases and the J segment 6 bases; nucleotides outside the gene matches: 8. The germline CDR1 and CDR2 sequences are LGHNT and FRNRAP. CDR3 length: 15 amino acids. CDR3 coding DNA: TGTGCTAGTGGTTACCATAAAGGGACTAGCAATGAGCAGTTCTTC. It yields the protein CASGYHKGTSNEQFF. Full variable domain (remainder filled in from reference TRBV12-5 and TRBJ2-1): DARVTQTPRHKVTEMGQEVTMRCQPILGHNTVFWYRQTMMQGLELLAYFRNRAPLDDSGMPKDRFSAEMPDATLATLKIQPSEPRDSAVYFCASGYHKGTSNEQFFGPGTRLTVL.

The chain links TRBV10-1 to TRBJ1-6; perhaps TRBD1 as D (6 bases). The CDR3 runs to 14 residues. Germline V gene data show CDR1 as WNHNN and CDR2 as SYGVQD (reference sequence). The V end lost 2 bases, the J end lost 11 bases, and 13 bases lay between the germline ends. As DNA, the CDR3 is TGCGCCAGCAGTGAGGGACAGCCTCAAACACCCCTCCACTTT. Translating it yields CASSEGQPQTPLHF.

The chain couples TRBV7-9 to TRBJ1-1; 10 bases are shared with TRBD1. Unmatched junction bases numbered 7, after V lost 2 bases and J lost 7 bases. Germline CDR1 and CDR2: SEHNR and FQNEAQ (reference sequence). The CDR3 has 15 amino acids. CDR3 region: CASSLWDRGPREAFF. CDR3 sequence (DNA): TGTGCCAGCAGCTTATGGGACAGGGGCCCCCGTGAAGCTTTCTTT. The variable domain in full, with the rest retrieved from reference TRBV7-9 and TRBJ1-1, is DTGVSQNPRHKITKRGQNVTFRCDPISEHNRLYWYRQTLGQGPEFLTYFQNEAQLEKSRLLSDRFSAERPKGSFSTLEIQRTEQGDSAMYLCASSLWDRGPREAFFGQGTRLTVV.

This sequence joins TRBV19 and TRBJ1-1, with no clear D. V was shortened by 1 base and J by 6 bases, with 9 bases between the two germline ends. The CDR3 is 13 residues long. The germline CDR1 and CDR2 sequences are LNHDA and SQIVND (reference sequence). The CDR3 DNA reads TGTGCCAGTAGTATAGGGACGAGGGCTGAAGCTTTCTTT. It encodes CASSIGTRAEAFF.

The V gene is TRBV7-9, the J gene TRBJ2-3; a weak D match, TRBD2 (6 bases). The CDR3 length is 15 residues. Trimming shortened V by 3 bases and J by 4 bases, and 14 bases separated the two germline ends. In germline, CDR1 is SEHNR, CDR2 FQNEAQ (reference sequence). The CDR3 reads CASSFGTPAPDTQYF. CDR3 DNA sequence: TGTGCCAGCAGCTTCGGGACTCCAGCCCCAGATACGCAGTATTTT.

The rearrangement uses TRBV10-3 and TRBJ2-4; D not certain. Germline loops: CDR1 ENHRY, CDR2 SYGVKD. The CDR3 has 12 amino acids. V gave up 6 bases and J gave up 6 bases, with 9 bases separating them. The CDR3 DNA is TGTGCCATCAGGGGCTCCCGAAACATTCAGTACTTC. Its protein product is CAIRGSRNIQYF.

V is TRBV25-1 and J is TRBJ1-2; no firm D call. Trimming stripped 4 bases from V and 1 base from J, with 10 bases between. Germline lookup yields CDR1 MGHDK and CDR2 SYGVNS. The CDR3 is made up of 14 amino acids. CDR3 in amino acids: CASSGSGLNYGYTF. DNA of the CDR3: TGTGCCAGCAGTGGAAGTGGGCTTAACTATGGCTACACCTTC.

This chain joins TRBV5-6 and TRBJ1-6; no reliable D call. This CDR3 contains 16 residues. V lost 0 bases to trimming and J lost 6 bases, with 13 bases between them. Looked up from germline, CDR1 is SGHDT and CDR2 is YYEEEE. CDR3 in DNA: TGTGCCAGCAGCTTGGGTTGGTCAGGCGTTAATTCACCCCTCCACTTT. Amino acid sequence: CASSLGWSGVNSPLHF.

V is TRBV4-3 and J is TRBJ2-3; TRBD2 aligns across 8 bases. The CDR3 is 16 residues long. After removal of 1 base from V and 1 base from J, the junction contained 4 bases not matched to a gene. Germline lookup yields CDR1 LGHNA and CDR2 YSLEER. CDR3 in amino acids: CASSQALGGGTDTQYF. As DNA, the CDR3 is TGCGCCAGCAGCCAAGCCCTCGGGGGGGGCACAGATACGCAGTATTTT.